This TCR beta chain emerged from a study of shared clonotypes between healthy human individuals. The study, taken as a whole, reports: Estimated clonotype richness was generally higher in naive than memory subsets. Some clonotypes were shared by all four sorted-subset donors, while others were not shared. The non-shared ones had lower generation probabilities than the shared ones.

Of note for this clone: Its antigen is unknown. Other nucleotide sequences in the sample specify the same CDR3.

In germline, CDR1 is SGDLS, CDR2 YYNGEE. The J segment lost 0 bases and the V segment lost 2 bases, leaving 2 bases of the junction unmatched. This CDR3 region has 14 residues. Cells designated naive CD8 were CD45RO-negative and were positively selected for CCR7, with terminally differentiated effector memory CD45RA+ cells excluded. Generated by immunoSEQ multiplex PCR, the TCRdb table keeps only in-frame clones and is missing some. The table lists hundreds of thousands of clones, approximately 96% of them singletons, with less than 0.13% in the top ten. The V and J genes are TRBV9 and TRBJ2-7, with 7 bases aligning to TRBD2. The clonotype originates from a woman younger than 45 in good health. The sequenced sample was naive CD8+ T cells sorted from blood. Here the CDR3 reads CASSVGGSSYEQYF. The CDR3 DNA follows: TGTGCCAGCAGCGTCGGCGGGAGCTCCTACGAGCAGTACTTC.